Described below is a single T cell receptor (beta chain) sequence and its context. Individuals aged roughly 18 to 95 years were recruited from approximately 24 US areas. Participants had their cohort set by participant-reported clinical history. CDR3 length: 15 residues. Germline values: CDR1 PRHDT, CDR2 FYEKMQ (reference sequence). V lost 2 bases to trimming and J lost 8 bases, with 18 bases between them. The data stem from a study of blood T cell repertoires in COVID-19. In the study's own analysis: It was from reference gene primer amplification that nucleated cell counts were estimated. This table comes from immunoSEQ multiplex PCR, and its TCRdb copy is limited to in-frame clones, with some not included. V and J calls plus clone size are reproduced from that table; the DNA served to infer D and trimming. The sample has approximately 310,000 clones, 80% to 90% seen once; the top ten hold about 2%.

The chain links TRBV13 to TRBJ1-2; possibly TRBD1 for D (5 bases). Sequencing was done on a sample of PBMCs or T cells enriched from blood (not recorded which). The clonotype originates from a man between 25 and 39 years old who had recovered from COVID-19. For the CDR3, the DNA is TGTGCCAGCAGCTTAAGCGCAACCTGGACATCAGGCTACACCTTC. Amino acid sequence: CASSLSATWTSGYTF.